This TCR beta chain was identified during a study of regulatory T cells in long-lasting Graves disease. The time point: newly diagnosed GD, antithyroid drugs for less than 3 months. TCR sequences were obtained from RNA taken from PBMCs. In building TCR beta libraries, iRepertoire HTBI primers were used together with Arm-PCR of CDR3 regions. TCRdb re-derived calls from the multiplex PCR reads in MiXCR, one entry per CDR3 protein. The sample yields about 210,000 distinct CDR3 sequences, around 20% seen once. For this clonotype: Only one base separates this from a far larger clonotype, so it likely reflects a read error.

The CDR3 runs to 16 residues. Trimming removed 5 bases from V and 0 bases from J, with 14 bases in between. The germline V gene has CDR1 SNHLY and CDR2 FYNNEI. These sequences were also reported in another study, on T cells in Graves' hyperthyroidism and ophthalmopathy. As reported in that work: Hyperthyroidism of Graves' type that showed no ophthalmopathy progression within 18 months was stable. Hyperthyroidism patients were newly diagnosed, had disease duration under 2 months, and were aged 18 to 65 years. The HTBI primer set was used in a first-round RT-PCR of the TCR CDR3.

The chain combines TRBV2 with TRBJ2-1; D ambiguous. The sequencing used peripheral blood mononuclear cells (PBMCs), collected at new diagnosis, from a patient treated with antithyroid drugs. The clonotype was recovered from a woman aged 25 to 45 with Graves disease. CDR3 protein: CASSPPGLSSYNEQFF. CDR3 in DNA: TGTGCCAGCAGTCCACCGGGCCTTAGCTCCTACAATGAGCAGTTCTTC.